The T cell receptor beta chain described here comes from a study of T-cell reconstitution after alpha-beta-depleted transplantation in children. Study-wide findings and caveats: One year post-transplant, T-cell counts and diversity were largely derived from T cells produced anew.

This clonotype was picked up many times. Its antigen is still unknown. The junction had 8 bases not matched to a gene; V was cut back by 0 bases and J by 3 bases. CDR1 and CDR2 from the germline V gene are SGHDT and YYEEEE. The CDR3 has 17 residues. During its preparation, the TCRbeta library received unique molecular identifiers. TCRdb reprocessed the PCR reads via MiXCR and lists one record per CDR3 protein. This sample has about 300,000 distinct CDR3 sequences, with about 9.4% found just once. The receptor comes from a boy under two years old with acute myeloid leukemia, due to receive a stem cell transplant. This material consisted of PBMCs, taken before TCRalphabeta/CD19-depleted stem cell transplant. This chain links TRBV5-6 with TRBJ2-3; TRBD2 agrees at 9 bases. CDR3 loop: CASSLELGGGATDTQYF. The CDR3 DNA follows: TGTGCCAGCAGCTTGGAGTTGGGCGGGGGGGCGACAGATACGCAGTATTTT.